Below, one T cell receptor beta chain is given with its context. The entry originates in a study of blood T cell repertoires in COVID-19. For the study at large: The origin of the acute and convalescent COVID-19 samples was the United States, Italy and Spain. T cells, B-cell-depleted T cells, or PBMCs supplied cDNA or gDNA.

The authors' processing: Cell counts per sample came from amplifying reference gene primers. Assay: immunoSEQ multiplex PCR; the TCRdb copy retains only in-frame clones and omits some. D and trimming were read from the DNA, whereas the V and J calls and clone size are those reported in that table. The sample carries around 240,000 clones, about 90% recorded once. The specimen was peripheral blood. The TCR sequence derives from a woman aged 25 to 45 who had recovered from COVID-19.

This chain's CDR3 is CASSQVVNTEAFF. The CDR3 nucleotides are TGCGCCAGCAGCCAAGTAGTAAACACTGAAGCTTTCTTT. The chain employs TRBV4-1 and TRBJ1-1, with D unresolved. The V gene's germline CDR1 is MGHRA and CDR2 YSYEKL. The V end lost 1 base, the J end lost 2 bases, and 5 bases lay between the germline ends. There are 13 residues in the CDR3.